What follows are 30 T cell receptor beta chains derived from one specimen sequenced in a study of shared clonotypes between healthy human individuals. As defined, naive CD8 cells were CD45RO-negative and positively selected for CCR7, with terminally differentiated effector memory CD45RA+ cells excluded. Sequenced by immunoSEQ multiplex PCR; TCRdb stores in-frame clones only, minus some. This table holds some 2.1 million clones, less than 95% found once. The sequenced material came from naive CD8+ T cells sorted from blood. These receptor sequences come from a man aged 18-30 years in good health.

CDR3 loop: CASSYSAGRRNYEQYF. The CDR3 DNA reads as TGTGCCAGCAGTTACTCTGCGGGCCGGCGAAACTACGAGCAGTACTTC. The chain employs TRBV6-5 and TRBJ2-7; tentatively, D is TRBD2 (5 bases). The CDR3 runs to 16 residues. In germline, CDR1 is MNHEY, CDR2 SVGAGI. The V end lost 0 bases, the J end lost 3 bases, and 15 bases lay between the germline ends.

The chain has TRBV30 and TRBJ1-2; D not resolved. Germline CDR1 GTSNPN, CDR2 SVGIG (reference sequence). The CDR3 has 10 residues. The CDR3 sequence is CANRVNGYTF. The CDR3 coding sequence is TGTGCGAATAGGGTGAATGGCTACACCTTC.

A note on this clone: Additional DNA sequences in this sample encode the identical CDR3. The chain uses TRBV5-6 and TRBJ1-5; D is ambiguous. Germline values: CDR1 SGHDT, CDR2 YYEEEE. The CDR3 has 13 residues. The V and J ends lost 0 bases and 4 bases respectively, with 5 bases between them. The CDR3 DNA sequence: TGTGCCAGCAGCTTGGACGGTAATCAGCCCCAGCATTTT. Its protein is CASSLDGNQPQHF.

The chain has TRBV6-5 and TRBJ1-2; 8 bases are a match to TRBD1. Germline V lookup: CDR1 MNHEY, CDR2 SVGAGI. V lost 4 bases, J lost 2 bases, and 3 bases stayed unmatched. The CDR3 consists of 14 residues. This CDR3 reads CASSSQGVNYGYTF. DNA of the CDR3: TGTGCCAGCAGTTCACAGGGGGTCAACTATGGCTACACCTTC.

This chain connects TRBV4-1 to TRBJ1-2, with no clear D. Germline values: CDR1 MGHRA, CDR2 YSYEKL. The CDR3 has 16 amino acids. Trimming removed 0 bases at V and 8 bases at J, with 19 bases between. CDR3 in amino acids: CASSQDGLGDSRGYTF. The CDR3 DNA sequence: TGCGCCAGCAGCCAAGATGGGCTTGGGGATTCGAGGGGCTACACCTTC.

A word on this clone: The sample carries other DNA sequences with the same CDR3. This chain joins TRBV7-9 and TRBJ2-3; 12 nucleotides align to TRBD1. V lost 4 bases and J lost 6; bases outside the gene matches: 2. The CDR3 runs 14 residues. Germline V gene sequence: CDR1 SEHNR, CDR2 FQNEAQ (reference sequence). CDR3 in amino acids: CASSSGQGADTQYF. CDR3 coding DNA: TGTGCCAGCAGCTCGGGACAGGGGGCTGATACGCAGTATTTT.

As regards this clone: Other DNA sequences in the same sample also yield this CDR3. V gene TRBV27 combines with J gene TRBJ2-7; D could derive from TRBD1 or TRBD2 (5 bases each). Germline lookup yields CDR1 MNHEY and CDR2 SMNVEV (reference sequence). The CDR3 is 13 residues long. Between the trimmed V and J ends, which lost 3 bases and 2 bases, there was a span of 8 bases. The CDR3 sequence is CASSFGAPYEQYF. Written as DNA, the CDR3 is TGTGCCAGCAGTTTCGGGGCTCCCTACGAGCAGTACTTC.

Of note for this clone: This sample also contains other DNA sequences that code for the same CDR3. V usage is TRBV28 and J usage is TRBJ2-5; D not resolved. This CDR3 contains 13 residues. Trimming left V 5 bases short and J 1 base short, with 8 bases between. From germline, CDR1 is MDHEN and CDR2 SYDVKM. CDR3 sequence reads: CASSPWGQETQYF. CDR3 nucleotides: TGTGCCAGCAGTCCCTGGGGCCAAGAGACCCAGTACTTC. Based on the CDR3 plus reference TRBV28 and TRBJ2-5, the full variable domain is DVKVTQSSRYLVKRTGEKVFLECVQDMDHENMFWYRQDPGLGLRLIYFSYDVKMKEKGDIPEGYSVSREKKERFSLILESASTNQTSMYLCASSPWGQETQYFGPGTRLLVL.

This clone was recorded a few times. The genes are TRBV7-2 and TRBJ2-7; possible D gene TRBD2, 5 bases. The V and J ends lost 5 bases and 5 bases respectively, with 10 bases between them. CDR3 length: 12 amino acids. CDR1 is SGHTA, CDR2 FQGNSA, per germline. CDR3 nucleotides: TGTGCCAGCAGCGGAGCGGACCACGAGCAGTACTTC. This encodes CASSGADHEQYF.

The V call is TRBV10-2, the J call TRBJ2-7; unclear D gene. Trimming shortened V by 7 bases and J by 3 bases, and 13 bases separated the two germline ends. The CDR3 contains 13 residues. Germline loops: CDR1 WSHSY, CDR2 SAAADI. The CDR3 coding sequence is TGCGCCAGCACTGGCCACCCTAGCTACGAGCAGTACTTC. Its translation is CASTGHPSYEQYF.

V is TRBV5-6 and J is TRBJ2-7; D perhaps matches TRBD2 (7 bases). This CDR3 has 15 amino acids. V was shortened by 0 bases and J by 6 bases, with 16 bases between the two germline ends. Germline-derived CDR1 and CDR2 are SGHDT and YYEEEE. CDR3 bases: TGTGCCAGCAGCTTGGAACTGGGGGGGCCGGTCGAGCAGTACTTC. Translated, it gives CASSLELGGPVEQYF.

This clone was detected once. V usage is TRBV4-1 and J usage is TRBJ2-5; D is possibly TRBD2 (6 bases). Germline V CDR1 and CDR2: MGHRA, YSYEKL. The CDR3 is 17 amino acids. V was cut by 0 bases and J by 2 bases, with 16 bases left in between. The CDR3 nucleotides read TGCGCCAGCAGCCAAGATCACGGGGGAGCGCCGCAAGAGACCCAGTACTTC. Its translation is CASSQDHGGAPQETQYF.

This chain connects TRBV29-1 to TRBJ2-6, with a weak D call TRBD2 (6 bases). The CDR3 totals 13 residues. CDR1 SQVTM and CDR2 ANQGSEA come from the germline V gene. Between the trimmed V and J ends, which lost 7 bases and 2 bases, there was a span of 9 bases. CDR3 nucleotide sequence: TGCAGCGCTGCGGGAACTGGGGCCAACGTCCTGACTTTC. Translating gives CSAAGTGANVLTF.

The rearrangement links TRBV9 to TRBJ1-2; D gene ambiguous. Trimming stripped 0 bases from V and 3 bases from J, with 9 bases between. The CDR3 covers 14 residues. The germline V gene encodes CDR1 SGDLS and CDR2 YYNGEE. CDR3 residues: CASSVEAADYGYTF. CDR3 bases: TGTGCCAGCAGCGTAGAAGCGGCTGACTATGGCTACACCTTC.

The CDR3 region is CASSPPEVNEQFF. The CDR3 DNA is TGTGCCAGCAGCCCCCCCGAAGTAAATGAGCAGTTCTTC. The chain recombines TRBV5-4 with TRBJ2-1, with D hard to call. The CDR3 extends over 13 amino acids. The germline gives CDR1 SGHNT, CDR2 YYREEE (reference sequence). Trimming left V 4 bases short and J 7 bases short, with 12 bases between.

Concerning this clone itself: The sample holds other DNA sequences that translate to the same CDR3. The rearrangement uses TRBV27 and TRBJ2-7, with TRBD1 identical over 9 bases. This CDR3 has 13 amino acids. Germline V gene data show CDR1 as MNHEY and CDR2 as SMNVEV (reference sequence). V shed 2 bases and J 5 bases; nucleotides not matched to a gene: 1. Here the CDR3 DNA reads TGTGCCAGCAGTTTAGGACAGGGGAACGAGCAGTACTTC. It codes for CASSLGQGNEQYF.

On this clone itself: The sample has other DNA sequences that encode this CDR3 too. This sequence joins TRBV5-4 and TRBJ2-2, with D unresolved. CDR3 size: 14 residues. Germline V gene data show CDR1 as SGHNT and CDR2 as YYREEE (reference sequence). Trimming left V 2 bases short and J 2 bases short, with 7 bases between. The CDR3 DNA sequence: TGTGCCAGCAGCTTAGACGGAAACACCGGGGAGCTGTTTTTT. Residues: CASSLDGNTGELFF.

On this clone: In the same sample, other DNA sequences code for this CDR3. This chain connects TRBV19 to TRBJ2-7, with 7 nucleotides matching TRBD1. V lost 5 bases to trimming and J lost 4 bases; unmatched junction nucleotides: 5. The CDR3 has 13 residues. Per the germline V gene, CDR1 is LNHDA and CDR2 is SQIVND (reference sequence). This chain's CDR3 is CASSVGTAYEQYF. The CDR3 DNA is TGTGCCAGTAGTGTCGGGACAGCGTACGAGCAGTACTTC. Using reference TRBV19 and TRBJ2-7 for the parts outside the CDR3, the full variable domain is DGGITQSPKYLFRKEGQNVTLSCEQNLNHDAMYWYRQDPGQGLRLIYYSQIVNDFQKGDIAEGYSVSREKKESFPLTVTSAQKNPTAFYLCASSVGTAYEQYFGPGTRLTVT.

The chain joins TRBV19 to TRBJ1-1; maybe TRBD1 (6 bases). The germline V gene has CDR1 LNHDA and CDR2 SQIVND (reference sequence). The CDR3 totals 14 residues. V gave up 3 bases and J gave up 5 bases, with 13 bases separating them. Written as DNA, the CDR3 is TGTGCCAGTAGTATCGGGACACTGGAAACTGAAGCTTTCTTT. Amino acids: CASSIGTLETEAFF.

The chain joins TRBV2 to TRBJ2-5; the D gene is possibly TRBD1 (6 bases). Germline CDR1 is SNHLY and CDR2 is FYNNEI. V lost 10 bases and J 1 base, leaving 13 bases between the germline ends. The CDR3 has 13 residues. The CDR3 spells CAITTGSQETQYF. The DNA of the CDR3 is TGTGCCATCACCACAGGGAGCCAAGAGACCCAGTACTTC.

This chain connects TRBV4-1 to TRBJ2-1, with D tentatively TRBD1 or TRBD2 (5 bases each). The V gene lost 4 bases and the J gene lost 2 bases, with 9 bases spanning the gap. CDR1 is MGHRA, CDR2 YSYEKL, per germline. The CDR3 runs to 14 residues. The CDR3 loop is CASSLGPTYNEQFF. CDR3 in DNA: TGCGCCAGCAGCCTGGGACCTACCTACAATGAGCAGTTCTTC.

This clone showed up just once. The chain has TRBV28 and TRBJ2-5; 8 bases match TRBD2. This CDR3 contains 14 residues. Trimming cost V 4 bases and J 5 bases; bases outside gene matches: 6. Germline V gives CDR1 MDHEN, CDR2 SYDVKM. The DNA of the CDR3 is TGTGCCAGCAGTTCCGGGACTAGGGGTGAGACCCAGTACTTC. It translates to CASSSGTRGETQYF.

The CDR3 DNA is TGCAGTGCTAGAGATATAGACGAGCAGTACTTC. It is translated as CSARDIDEQYF. The chain is built from TRBV20-1 and TRBJ2-7; no reliable D call. Germline V gives CDR1 DFQATT, CDR2 SNEGSKA (reference sequence). The CDR3 has 11 amino acids. V was cut by 0 bases and J by 5 bases, with 5 bases left in between.

This clone was found a few times. This chain connects TRBV10-2 to TRBJ2-7, with 8 bases fitting TRBD2. After removal of 7 bases from V and 0 bases from J, the junction contained 11 bases not matched to a gene. The CDR3 length is 16 residues. In germline, CDR1 is WSHSY, CDR2 SAAADI. DNA for the CDR3: TGCGCCAGCAAGGCGTCTAGCGGGTACAGCTCCTACGAGCAGTACTTC. Translated, it gives CASKASSGYSSYEQYF.

This clone was seen only once. The chain is built from TRBV25-1 and TRBJ2-3, with a weak D call TRBD1 (6 bases). The V gene's germline CDR1 is MGHDK and CDR2 SYGVNS. The CDR3 runs to 17 residues. The V end lost 10 bases, the J end lost 0 bases, and 23 bases lay between the germline ends. The CDR3 DNA sequence: TGTGCCACGTCTCGAAACACAGGGCTCTATAGCACAGATACGCAGTATTTT. This codes for CATSRNTGLYSTDTQYF.

Regarding this clone: Other DNA sequences in the same sample also yield this CDR3. The chain combines TRBV10-1 with TRBJ1-1; D uncertain. Per the germline V gene, CDR1 is WNHNN and CDR2 is SYGVQD (reference sequence). The CDR3 spans 12 residues. V lost 3 bases, J lost 3 bases, and 5 bases lay in between. DNA of the CDR3: TGCGCCAGCAGTGAACGCGACACTGAAGCTTTCTTT. This sequence encodes CASSERDTEAFF.

The gene calls are TRBV5-1 and TRBJ2-1, with 7 bases lining up with TRBD1. The germline V gene encodes CDR1 SGHRS and CDR2 YFSETQ. This CDR3 spans 16 amino acids. Germline trimming cut 5 bases from V and 9 bases from J; bases unmatched to any gene: 17. The CDR3 protein is CASSLLPGQVNSEQFF. The CDR3 DNA reads as TGCGCCAGCAGTCTTTTGCCCGGACAGGTAAACAGTGAGCAGTTCTTC.

The V and J genes are TRBV13 and TRBJ2-7; 7 bases agree with TRBD2. Germline loops: CDR1 PRHDT, CDR2 FYEKMQ (reference sequence). J lost 3 bases, V lost 5 bases, and 10 bases had no gene match. The CDR3 sequence is 15 residues long. The CDR3 reads CASSLSGQPNYEQYF. CDR3 coding DNA: TGTGCCAGCAGCCTTAGCGGGCAACCTAACTACGAGCAGTACTTC.

CDR3 nucleotide sequence: TGTGCCATCAGTGAGTCGACGAGGCCTGAGCAGTTCTTC. It yields the protein CAISESTRPEQFF. The chain combines TRBV10-3 with TRBJ2-1; no definite D call. Germline V lookup: CDR1 ENHRY, CDR2 SYGVKD. CDR3 length: 13 amino acids. V was shortened by 0 bases and J by 9 bases, with 9 bases between the two germline ends.

The chain is built from TRBV9 and TRBJ2-7; TRBD1 aligns across 8 bases. This CDR3 has 15 residues. Germline V gene sequence: CDR1 SGDLS, CDR2 YYNGEE. J was trimmed by 4 bases and V by 4 bases; bases with no gene match: 10. CDR3 amino acids: CASSSLAGGKYEQYF. The CDR3 DNA follows: TGTGCCAGCAGCTCCCTGGCAGGGGGCAAATACGAGCAGTACTTC.